This record covers a single TCR beta chain. Antigen specificity is unknown. The CDR3 extends over 17 amino acids. Trimming shortened V by 1 base and J by 0 bases, and 14 bases separated the two germline ends. From germline, CDR1 is MGHRA and CDR2 YSYEKL. The sample is drawn from a study of shared clonotypes between healthy human individuals. Regarding the study as a whole: Estimated clonotype richness was generally higher in naive than memory subsets.

As originally analysed: Filtering differed since immunoSEQ provided only junctions, with no quality scores. TCRdb keeps only in-frame clones here, not all; method: immunoSEQ multiplex PCR. Clone size and V and J calls were adopted from that table, with D and trimming inferred from the DNA. The repertoire holds over a million clones, with about four fifths as singletons. The receptor was derived from a man aged 18 to 30 in good health. Some clones in this sample may be carry-over from other donors' samples. Sequencing was performed on memory CD4+ T cells from PBMCs. The subset denotes: CD45RA-negative fraction. The chain links TRBV4-1 to TRBJ2-3; TRBD2 might be the D (6 bases). This CDR3 is CASSQGPPGTSTDTQYF. CDR3 in DNA: TGCGCCAGCAGCCAAGGCCCCCCCGGGACTAGCACAGATACGCAGTATTTT.